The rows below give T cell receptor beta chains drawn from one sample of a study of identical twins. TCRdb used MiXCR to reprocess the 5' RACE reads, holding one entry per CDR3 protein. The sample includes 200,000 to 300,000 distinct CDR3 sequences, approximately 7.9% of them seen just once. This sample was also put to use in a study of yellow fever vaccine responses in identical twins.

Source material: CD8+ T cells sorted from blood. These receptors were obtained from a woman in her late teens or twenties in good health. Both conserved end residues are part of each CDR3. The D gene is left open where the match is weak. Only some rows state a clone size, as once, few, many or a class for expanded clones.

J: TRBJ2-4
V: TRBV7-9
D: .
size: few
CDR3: CASSPTRLGKNIQYF
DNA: TGTGCCAGCAGCCCGACCCGATTAGGCAAAAACATTCAGTACTTC

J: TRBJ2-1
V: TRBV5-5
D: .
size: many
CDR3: CASSLQAGQFF
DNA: TGTGCCAGCAGCTTGCAGGCAGGACAGTTCTTC

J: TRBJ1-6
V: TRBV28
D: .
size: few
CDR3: CASSFMGGQPNSPLHF
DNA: TGTGCCAGCAGTTTTATGGGGGGACAACCCAATTCACCCCTCCACTTT

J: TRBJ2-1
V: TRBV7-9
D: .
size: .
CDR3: CASSFQGRINEQFF
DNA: TGTGCCAGCAGCTTTCAGGGGCGAATAAATGAGCAGTTCTTC

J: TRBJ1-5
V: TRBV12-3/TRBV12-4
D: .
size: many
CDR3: CASSLSGKGGHF
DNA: TGTGCCAGCAGTTTAAGCGGGAAGGGGGGGCATTTT

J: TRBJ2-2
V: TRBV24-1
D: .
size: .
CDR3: CATSDSDWDTGELFF
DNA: TGTGCCACCAGTGACTCCGATTGGGACACCGGGGAGCTGTTTTTT

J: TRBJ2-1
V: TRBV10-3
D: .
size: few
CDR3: CAISEGIEQFF
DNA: TGTGCCATCAGTGAAGGGATTGAGCAGTTCTTC

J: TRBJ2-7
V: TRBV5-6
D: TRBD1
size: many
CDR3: CASSLGQGRFEQYF
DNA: TGTGCCAGCAGCTTAGGACAGGGGAGGTTCGAGCAGTACTTC

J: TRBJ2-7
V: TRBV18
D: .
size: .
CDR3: CASSPPGGSYEQYF
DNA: TGTGCCAGCTCACCACCCGGGGGATCCTACGAGCAGTACTTC

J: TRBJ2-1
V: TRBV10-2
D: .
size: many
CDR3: CASSWQAHYEQFF
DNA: TGCGCCAGCAGTTGGCAGGCCCACTATGAGCAGTTCTTC

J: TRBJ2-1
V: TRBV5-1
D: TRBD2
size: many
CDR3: CASSLSGYSGGRNNEQFF
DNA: TGCGCCAGCAGCTTGTCGGGTTATAGCGGGGGGCGGAACAATGAGCAGTTCTTC

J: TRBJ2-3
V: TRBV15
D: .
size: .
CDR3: CATSRERATSTDTQYF
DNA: TGTGCCACCAGCAGAGAGAGGGCCACTAGCACAGATACGCAGTATTTT

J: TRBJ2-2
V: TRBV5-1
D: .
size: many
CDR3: CASRTIGWADQNANTGELFF
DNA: TGCGCCAGCAGAACAATCGGATGGGCAGACCAAAACGCGAACACCGGGGAGCTGTTTTTT

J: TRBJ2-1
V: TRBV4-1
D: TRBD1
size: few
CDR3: CASSVGTGSYNEQFF
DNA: TGCGCCAGCAGCGTCGGGACAGGGAGCTACAATGAGCAGTTCTTC

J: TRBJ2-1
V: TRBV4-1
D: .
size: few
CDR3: CASSRGTGSPSSYNEQFF
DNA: TGCGCCAGCAGCCGGGGGACGGGAAGCCCGAGCTCCTACAATGAGCAGTTCTTC

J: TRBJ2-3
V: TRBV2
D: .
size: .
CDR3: CASKGPGSTDTQYF
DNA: TGTGCCAGCAAGGGTCCAGGAAGCACAGATACGCAGTATTTT

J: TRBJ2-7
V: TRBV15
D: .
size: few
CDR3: CATSRDRTRSYEQYF
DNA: TGTGCCACCAGCAGAGATCGAACACGTTCCTACGAGCAGTACTTC

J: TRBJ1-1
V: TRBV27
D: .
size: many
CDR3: CASSIGGHTEAFF
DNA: TGTGCCAGCAGTATTGGGGGACACACTGAAGCTTTCTTT

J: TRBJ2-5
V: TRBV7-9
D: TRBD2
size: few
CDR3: CASSPSGREETQYF
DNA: TGTGCCAGCAGCCCTAGCGGCAGAGAAGAGACCCAGTACTTC

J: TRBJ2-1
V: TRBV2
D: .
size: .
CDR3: CACSSRTDTGRGFVSEQFF
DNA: TGTGCCTGCAGTTCCCGGACGGACACAGGCCGCGGTTTCGTGAGTGAGCAGTTCTTC

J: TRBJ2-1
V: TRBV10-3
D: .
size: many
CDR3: CAITADTNSYNEQFF
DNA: TGTGCCATCACCGCAGACACGAACTCCTACAATGAGCAGTTCTTC

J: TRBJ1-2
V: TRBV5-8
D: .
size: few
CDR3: CASSTRGPLFNGYTF
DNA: TGTGCCAGCAGCACCCGGGGTCCACTTTTCAATGGCTACACCTTC

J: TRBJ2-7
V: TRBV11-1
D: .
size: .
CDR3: CASSLTGYGSYEQYF
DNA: TGTGCCAGCAGCCTAACAGGGTATGGGAGCTACGAGCAGTACTTC

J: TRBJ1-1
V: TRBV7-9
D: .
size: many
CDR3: CASSPPGNTEAFF
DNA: TGTGCCAGCAGCCCACCTGGAAACACTGAAGCTTTCTTT

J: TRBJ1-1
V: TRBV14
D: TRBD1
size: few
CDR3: CASSRTAGTATEAFF
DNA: TGTGCCAGCAGCCGTACAGCCGGGACAGCCACTGAAGCTTTCTTT

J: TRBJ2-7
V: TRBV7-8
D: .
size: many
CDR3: CASSLVGDPEQYF
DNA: TGTGCCAGCAGCTTAGTGGGAGACCCAGAGCAGTACTTC

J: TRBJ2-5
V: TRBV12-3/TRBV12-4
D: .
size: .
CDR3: CASSFFKLETQYF
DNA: TGTGCCAGCAGTTTTTTTAAATTGGAGACCCAGTACTTC

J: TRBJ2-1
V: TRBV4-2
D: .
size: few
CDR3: CASSQDPLELQQFF
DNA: TGTGCCAGCAGCCAAGATCCGTTGGAATTGCAGCAGTTCTTC

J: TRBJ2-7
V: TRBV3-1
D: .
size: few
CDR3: CASSHWGQLYEQYF
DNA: TGTGCCAGCAGCCATTGGGGCCAACTATACGAGCAGTACTTC

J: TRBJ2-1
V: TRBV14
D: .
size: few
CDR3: CASSQKNIGRHNEQFF
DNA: TGTGCCAGCAGCCAAAAAAATATTGGGCGGCACAATGAGCAGTTCTTC

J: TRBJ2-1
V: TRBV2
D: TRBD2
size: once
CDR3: CASSERLAGYNGQFF
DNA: TGTGCCAGCAGTGAAAGGCTAGCGGGTTACAATGGGCAGTTCTTC

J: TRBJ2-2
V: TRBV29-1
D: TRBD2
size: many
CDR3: CSVEGSSGATGELFF
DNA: TGCAGCGTTGAAGGTTCTAGCGGAGCCACCGGGGAGCTGTTTTTT

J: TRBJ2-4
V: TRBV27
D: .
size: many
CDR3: CASSLWAGQAKNIQYF
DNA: TGTGCCAGCAGTTTGTGGGCAGGTCAGGCCAAAAACATTCAGTACTTC

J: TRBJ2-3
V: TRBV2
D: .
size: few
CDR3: CAREFFEDTQYF
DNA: TGTGCCAGGGAGTTCTTTGAAGATACGCAGTATTTT

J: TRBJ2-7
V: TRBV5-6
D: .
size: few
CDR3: CASSVDPYEQYF
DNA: TGTGCCAGCAGCGTGGATCCTTACGAGCAGTACTTC

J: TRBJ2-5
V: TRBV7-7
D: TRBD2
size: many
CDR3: CASSQGLAGVETQYF
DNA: TGTGCCAGCAGCCAAGGACTAGCGGGAGTTGAGACCCAGTACTTC

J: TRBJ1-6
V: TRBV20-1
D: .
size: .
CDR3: CSAADSTGLGYNSPLHF
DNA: TGCAGTGCTGCTGATAGTACAGGCCTGGGGTATAATTCACCCCTCCACTTT

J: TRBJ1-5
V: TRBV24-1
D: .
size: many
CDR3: CATSIGANQPQHF
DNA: TGTGCCACCTCCATCGGTGCCAATCAGCCCCAGCATTTT

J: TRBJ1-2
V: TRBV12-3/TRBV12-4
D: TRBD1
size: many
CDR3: CASSPDRVGGYTF
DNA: TGTGCCAGCAGTCCCGACAGGGTCGGCGGCTACACCTTC

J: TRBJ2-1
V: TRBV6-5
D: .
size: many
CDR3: CASSFTGLVYNEQFF
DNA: TGTGCCAGCAGTTTCACGGGACTTGTTTACAATGAGCAGTTCTTC

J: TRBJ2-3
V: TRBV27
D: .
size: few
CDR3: CASSLSRQGTDTQYF
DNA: TGTGCCAGCAGTCTATCACGACAGGGCACAGATACGCAGTATTTT

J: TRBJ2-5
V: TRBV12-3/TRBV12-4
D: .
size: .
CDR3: CASSFLRETQYF
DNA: TGTGCCAGCAGTTTCTTGCGAGAGACCCAGTACTTC

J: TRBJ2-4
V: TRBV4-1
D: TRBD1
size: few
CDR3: CASSQGTGVKNIQYF
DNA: TGCGCCAGCAGCCAAGGGACAGGGGTCAAAAACATTCAGTACTTC

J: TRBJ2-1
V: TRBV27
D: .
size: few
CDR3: CASQGGLADNEQFF
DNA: TGTGCCTCCCAGGGGGGGCTAGCCGACAATGAGCAGTTCTTC

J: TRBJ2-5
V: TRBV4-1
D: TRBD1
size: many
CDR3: CASSRGQAYETQYF
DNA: TGCGCCAGCAGCCGGGGACAGGCGTACGAGACCCAGTACTTC

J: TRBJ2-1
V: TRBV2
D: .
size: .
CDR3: CASSDSLSSYNEQFF
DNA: TGTGCCAGCAGTGATAGTTTGAGCTCCTACAATGAGCAGTTCTTC

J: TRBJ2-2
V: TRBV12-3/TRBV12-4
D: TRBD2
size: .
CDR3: CASSEGLAEGGGELFF
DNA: TGTGCCAGCAGCGAGGGACTAGCGGAGGGGGGCGGGGAGCTGTTTTTT

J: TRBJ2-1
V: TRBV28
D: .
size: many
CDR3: CASGGSDYNEQFF
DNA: TGTGCCAGCGGGGGGTCAGACTACAATGAGCAGTTCTTC

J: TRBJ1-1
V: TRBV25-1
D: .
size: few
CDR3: CAARAAGMNTEAFF
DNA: TGTGCCGCCCGGGCCGCAGGGATGAACACTGAAGCTTTCTTT